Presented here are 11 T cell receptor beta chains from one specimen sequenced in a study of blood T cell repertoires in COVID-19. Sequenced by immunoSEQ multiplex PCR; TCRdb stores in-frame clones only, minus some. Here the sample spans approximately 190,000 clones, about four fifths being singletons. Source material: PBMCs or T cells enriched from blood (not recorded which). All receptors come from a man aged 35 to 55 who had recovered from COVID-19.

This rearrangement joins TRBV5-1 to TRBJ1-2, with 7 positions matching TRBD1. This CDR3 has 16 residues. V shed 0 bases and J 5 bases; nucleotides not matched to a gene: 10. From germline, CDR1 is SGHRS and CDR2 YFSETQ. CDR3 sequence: CASSLAETGRPYGYTF. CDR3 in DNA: TGCGCCAGCAGCTTGGCCGAGACAGGGAGACCTTATGGCTACACCTTC.

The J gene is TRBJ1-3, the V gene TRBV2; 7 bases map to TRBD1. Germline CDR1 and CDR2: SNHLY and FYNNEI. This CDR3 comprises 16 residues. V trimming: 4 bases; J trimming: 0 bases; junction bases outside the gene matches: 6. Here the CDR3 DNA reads TGTGCCAGCAGTGTATTGCCAGGGGGCTCTGGAAACACCATATATTTT. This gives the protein CASSVLPGGSGNTIYF.

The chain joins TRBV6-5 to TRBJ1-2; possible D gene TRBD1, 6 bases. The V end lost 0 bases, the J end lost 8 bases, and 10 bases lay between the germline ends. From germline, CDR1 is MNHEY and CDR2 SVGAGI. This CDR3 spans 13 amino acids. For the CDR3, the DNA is TGTGCCAGCAGTTACTCGCGGGGGCAGGGCTACACCTTC. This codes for CASSYSRGQGYTF.

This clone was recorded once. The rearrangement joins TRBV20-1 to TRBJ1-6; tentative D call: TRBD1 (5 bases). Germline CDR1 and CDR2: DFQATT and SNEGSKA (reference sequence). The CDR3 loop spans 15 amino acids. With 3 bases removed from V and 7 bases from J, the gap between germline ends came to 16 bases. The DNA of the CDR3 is TGCAGTGCTAGTCTTTCACGGACATCCAATTCACCCCTCCACTTT. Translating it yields CSASLSRTSNSPLHF.

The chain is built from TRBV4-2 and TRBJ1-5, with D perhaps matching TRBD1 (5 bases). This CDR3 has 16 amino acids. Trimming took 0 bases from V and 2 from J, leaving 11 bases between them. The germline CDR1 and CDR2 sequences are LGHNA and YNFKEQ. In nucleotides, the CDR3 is TGTGCCAGCAGCCAAGATCAGGGTCGGCGCAATCAGCCCCAGCATTTT. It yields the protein CASSQDQGRRNQPQHF.

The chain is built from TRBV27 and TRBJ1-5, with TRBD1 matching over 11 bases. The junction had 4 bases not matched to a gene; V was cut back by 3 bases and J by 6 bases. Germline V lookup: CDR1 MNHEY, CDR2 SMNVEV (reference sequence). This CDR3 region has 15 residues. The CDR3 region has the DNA TGTGCCAGCAGTTTCGGGACAGGGGGTGGTCAGCCCCAGCATTTT. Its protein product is CASSFGTGGGQPQHF.

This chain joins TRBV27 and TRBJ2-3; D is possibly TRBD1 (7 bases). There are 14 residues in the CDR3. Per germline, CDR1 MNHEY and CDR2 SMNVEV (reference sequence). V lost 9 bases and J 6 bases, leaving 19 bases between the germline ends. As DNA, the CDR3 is TGTGCCAGTAGACAGGGACTGGGAGCGGATACGCAGTATTTT. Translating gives CASRQGLGADTQYF.

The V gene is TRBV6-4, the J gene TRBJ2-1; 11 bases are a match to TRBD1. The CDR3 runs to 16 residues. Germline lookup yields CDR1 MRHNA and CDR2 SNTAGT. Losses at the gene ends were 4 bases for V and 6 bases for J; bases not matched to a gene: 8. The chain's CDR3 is CASSALTGTGGNEQFF. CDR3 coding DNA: TGTGCCAGCAGTGCCCTAACCGGGACAGGGGGCAATGAGCAGTTCTTC.

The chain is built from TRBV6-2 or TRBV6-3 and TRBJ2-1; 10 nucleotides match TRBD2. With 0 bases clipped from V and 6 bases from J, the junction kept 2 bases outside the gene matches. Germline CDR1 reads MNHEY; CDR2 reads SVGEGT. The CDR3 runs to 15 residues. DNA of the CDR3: TGTGCCAGCAGTTACTCAAGCGGGGGGGCCAATGAGCAGTTCTTC. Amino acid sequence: CASSYSSGGANEQFF.

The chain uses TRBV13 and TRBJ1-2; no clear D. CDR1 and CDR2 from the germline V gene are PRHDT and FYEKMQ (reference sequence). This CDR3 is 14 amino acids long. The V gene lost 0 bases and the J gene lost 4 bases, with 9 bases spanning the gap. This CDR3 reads CASSLGPPTYGYTF. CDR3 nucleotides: TGTGCCAGCAGCTTAGGTCCCCCTACCTATGGCTACACCTTC.

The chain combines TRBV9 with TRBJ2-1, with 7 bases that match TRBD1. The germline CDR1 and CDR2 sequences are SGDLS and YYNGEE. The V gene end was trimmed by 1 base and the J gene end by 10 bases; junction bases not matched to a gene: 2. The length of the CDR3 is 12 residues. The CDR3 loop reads CASSVQGDEQFF. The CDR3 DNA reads TGTGCCAGCAGCGTACAGGGGGACGAGCAGTTCTTC.